This T cell receptor beta chain was sequenced during a study of shared T cell receptors in the human thymus. This clone was counted only a few times. Generated by immunoSEQ multiplex PCR, the TCRdb table keeps only in-frame clones and is missing some. The table lists 600,000 to 900,000 clones, 80% to 90% of them singletons. Germline CDR1 is MNHNY and CDR2 is SVGAGI (reference sequence). The CDR3 loop spans 14 amino acids. With 2 bases removed from V and 3 bases from J, the gap between germline ends came to 10 bases. This same sample was also part of a study on human thymus T cells.

The sample was thymocytes. This chain joins TRBV6-6 and TRBJ1-2; no firm D call. The sequence derives from a girl less than two years old with a congenital heart defect. This CDR3 reads CASSYGRSHYGYTF. In nucleotides, the CDR3 is TGTGCCAGCAGTTACGGGAGGTCCCACTATGGCTACACCTTC.